The 18 T cell receptor beta chains listed next were all sequenced from one sample in a study of spatial heterogeneity in lung cancer. TCRdb ran MiXCR on the 5' RACE reads and lists one entry per CDR3 protein. The sample records more than 75,000 distinct CDR3 sequences, around 12% being singletons. The time point was: sample taken at primary tumor resection. Material for sequencing was whole RNA from tumor, nontumor lung or frozen PBMC, left unsorted. The source was PBMCs, collected at surgery. The receptors were gathered from a male donor with early-stage non-small cell lung cancer.

The V call is TRBV29-1, the J call TRBJ2-2; 7 bases line up with TRBD1. CDR1 is SQVTM and CDR2 is ANQGSEA in the germline V gene. This CDR3 has 14 amino acids. V shed 6 bases and J 5 bases; nucleotides not matched to a gene: 9. The CDR3 nucleotides are TGCAGCGTAAGACAGGGAGTTGTTACCGGGGAGCTGTTTTTT. It codes for CSVRQGVVTGELFF.

J is TRBJ2-1 and V is TRBV7-3; possibly TRBD2 for D (6 bases). V was pared by 2 bases and J by 10 bases, with 9 bases between. The V gene's germline CDR1 is SGHTA and CDR2 FQGTGA. The CDR3 length is 12 residues. CDR3 region: CASSLSGEEQFF. For the CDR3, the DNA is TGTGCCAGCAGCTTATCGGGGGAAGAGCAGTTCTTC.

This clonotype was picked up a small number of times. The V gene is TRBV5-4, the J gene TRBJ2-5, with D perhaps matching TRBD1 (7 bases). Germline V gene data show CDR1 as SGHNT and CDR2 as YYREEE (reference sequence). Trimming left V 3 bases short and J 4 bases short, with 16 bases between. The CDR3 runs 15 residues. CDR3 loop: CASSSTGRTRETQYF. Written as DNA, the CDR3 is TGTGCCAGCAGCTCGACAGGGAGGACTCGAGAGACCCAGTACTTC.

The rearrangement uses TRBV12-3 or TRBV12-4 and TRBJ2-3; D not resolved. Deletions cut 2 bases from V and 1 base from J, with 7 bases between. This CDR3 has 14 residues. In DNA, the CDR3 is TGTGCCAGCAGTTTACTATCGGGCACAGATACGCAGTATTTT. Its protein is CASSLLSGTDTQYF.

This clonotype has more than one count but fewer than ten. J is TRBJ2-2 and V is TRBV10-3; unclear D gene. Germline assignment: CDR1 ENHRY and CDR2 SYGVKD. V was pared by 2 bases and J by 4 bases, with 8 bases between. The CDR3 contains 14 residues. The CDR3 protein is CAISENRLTGELFF. The CDR3 DNA is TGTGCCATCAGTGAGAATCGGCTCACCGGGGAGCTGTTTTTT.

The chain joins TRBV29-1 to TRBJ1-1; no reliable D call. The CDR3 contains 13 residues. V shed 3 bases and J shed 1 base, with 9 bases lying between them. The germline gives CDR1 SQVTM, CDR2 ANQGSEA. In DNA form, the CDR3 reads TGCAGCGTTGAGGAGGCTTCGAACACTGAAGCTTTCTTT. It encodes CSVEEASNTEAFF.

This chain joins TRBV2 and TRBJ2-1; the match to TRBD2 covers 7 bases. CDR3 length: 15 residues. With V trimmed by 3 bases and J by 0 bases, 2 bases remained unmatched. Germline CDR1 and CDR2: SNHLY and FYNNEI. In DNA, the CDR3 is TGTGCCAGCAGTGAGCTAGCGGACTCCTACAATGAGCAGTTCTTC. The encoded protein is CASSELADSYNEQFF.

CDR3 DNA: TGTGCCAGCAGTGATTGGGACTTCTCTTCCTACGAGCAGTACTTC. This translates into CASSDWDFSSYEQYF. The chain combines TRBV2 with TRBJ2-7; possible D gene TRBD2, 6 bases. Germline V lookup: CDR1 SNHLY, CDR2 FYNNEI. V gave up 3 bases and J gave up 1 base, with 13 bases separating them. The CDR3 totals 15 residues.

This clonotype was picked up a small number of times. The rearrangement uses TRBV29-1 and TRBJ2-7; maybe TRBD2 (5 bases). Deletions cut 1 base from V and 11 bases from J, with 12 bases between. The CDR3 contains 11 residues. Germline V gives CDR1 SQVTM, CDR2 ANQGSEA. CDR3 sequence: CSVEGALGEYF. DNA of the CDR3: TGCAGCGTTGAAGGAGCCCTCGGGGAGTACTTC.

There are a few counts of this clonotype. The chain links TRBV20-1 to TRBJ2-1; 7 nucleotides align to TRBD2. CDR1 and CDR2 from the germline V gene are DFQATT and SNEGSKA (reference sequence). CDR3 length equals 11 residues. Unmatched junction bases numbered 3, after V lost 4 bases and J lost 9 bases. CDR3 region: CSAKTSPEQFF. The CDR3 coding sequence is TGCAGTGCTAAGACTAGCCCTGAGCAGTTCTTC.

V is TRBV6-2 or TRBV6-3 and J is TRBJ1-5, with 7 bases identical to TRBD1. The CDR3 sequence is 15 residues long. The V segment lost 6 bases and the J segment 4 bases; nucleotides outside the gene matches: 9. The germline V gene encodes CDR1 MNHEY and CDR2 SVGEGT. The CDR3 sequence: CASSPQGTVNQPQHF. DNA of the CDR3: TGTGCCAGCAGCCCACAAGGGACAGTTAATCAGCCCCAGCATTTT.

This clonotype was seen a handful of times. This CDR3 is CASSMRGLLDGNYGYTF. The CDR3 DNA is TGTGCCAGCAGTATGCGAGGTCTCCTCGATGGAAACTATGGCTACACCTTC. The chain couples TRBV6-1 to TRBJ1-2; D gene uncertain. Germline CDR1 reads MNHNS; CDR2 reads SASEGT. Trimming left V 5 bases short and J 2 bases short, with 21 bases between. The CDR3 extends over 17 amino acids.

CDR3 nucleotides: TGCAGCGTTGAGCGGGGAGCCTACAATGAGCAGTTCTTC. This codes for CSVERGAYNEQFF. The V call is TRBV29-1, the J call TRBJ2-1; a possible D gene is TRBD2 (6 bases). The V gene's germline CDR1 is SQVTM and CDR2 ANQGSEA. This CDR3 has 13 residues. Trimming left V 3 bases short and J 2 bases short, with 8 bases between.

Only a few counts were recorded for this clonotype. The rearrangement joins TRBV5-5 to TRBJ1-2, with D perhaps matching TRBD1 (6 bases). With 3 bases removed from V and 8 bases from J, the gap between germline ends came to 14 bases. CDR3 length: 13 residues. CDR1 is SGHKS, CDR2 YYEKEE, per germline (reference sequence). For the CDR3, the DNA is TGTGCCAGCAGCTACGGGGGCCTCGAAGGCTACACCTTC. Amino acids: CASSYGGLEGYTF.

In this sample, this clonotype turned up many times. The gene calls are TRBV20-1 and TRBJ1-1; D ambiguous. Germline-derived CDR1 and CDR2 are DFQATT and SNEGSKA (reference sequence). V was pared by 0 bases and J by 1 base, with 9 bases between. The CDR3 runs 14 residues. CDR3 region: CSARDPRGNTEAFF. CDR3 nucleotides: TGCAGTGCTAGAGATCCCCGGGGGAACACTGAAGCTTTCTTT.

This clonotype was seen more than once but under ten times. The chain carries TRBV5-1 and TRBJ1-1, with 7 bases that match TRBD1. CDR3 length: 14 amino acids. Losses at the gene ends were 3 bases for V and 5 bases for J; bases not matched to a gene: 7. Germline V CDR1 and CDR2: SGHRS, YFSETQ. CDR3 loop: CASSWKGAKTEAFF. The CDR3 region has the DNA TGCGCCAGCAGCTGGAAGGGGGCGAAGACTGAAGCTTTCTTT.

This chain connects TRBV6-1 to TRBJ1-6; D gene unclear. This CDR3 region has 14 residues. Germline V gene sequence: CDR1 MNHNS, CDR2 SASEGT. The ends were cut back, 5 bases at V and 8 bases at J, with 13 bases in the middle. CDR3 nucleotides: TGTGCCAGCAGTCCCCGTCGCGGTGATTCACCCCTCCACTTT. It specifies CASSPRRGDSPLHF.

In this sample, this clonotype turned up a few times. The chain combines TRBV29-1 with TRBJ1-3, with 11 bases lining up with TRBD1. The trim removed 6 bases at V and 2 bases at J, leaving 3 bases unmatched. CDR1 is SQVTM and CDR2 is ANQGSEA in the germline V gene. This CDR3 comprises 14 residues. In DNA form, the CDR3 reads TGCAGCGTCGGACAGGGGGCGGCTGGAAACACCATATATTTT. This encodes CSVGQGAAGNTIYF.